These T cell receptor beta chains were read from a single sample in a study of identical twins. TCRdb reprocessed the 5' RACE reads via MiXCR and lists one record per CDR3 protein. Among some 1,600,000 distinct CDR3 sequences listed, under 35% were seen once. Sequenced sample: cord blood. The receptors were gathered from a newborn girl in good health. CDR3s include the opening cysteine and the closing phenylalanine or tryptophan. Each record gives: V gene, CDR3 protein.

>TRBV2
CASRVGKDRGPYNEQYF
>TRBV20-1
CSATSGTGDGYTF
>TRBV12-5
CASGLAGQGRDTQYF
>TRBV20-1
CSARAGQGLGTDTQYF
>TRBV28
CASRPPRKSSYNEQFF
>TRBV29-1
CSVEDRVGVDTEAFF
>TRBV6-5
CASSRRTGMGNEQYF
>TRBV12-3/TRBV12-4
CASSLLGWSGGLFF
>TRBV5-1
CASSLPEGLNEQFF
>TRBV18
CASSPPGNTGNNEQYF
>TRBV11-3
CASSLDGSTQYF